This TCR beta chain was recovered during a study of T cells in Graves' hyperthyroidism and ophthalmopathy. This clonotype was seen ten or more times. TCR beta CDR3 regions were amplified from RNA. During a first-round RT-PCR of the TCR CDR3, the HTBI primer set was used. MiXCR was run by TCRdb on the multiplex PCR reads, yielding one entry per CDR3 protein. This table holds over 300,000 distinct CDR3 sequences, roughly an eighth found once. Germline trimming cut 5 bases from V and 3 bases from J; bases unmatched to any gene: 4. In germline, CDR1 is SGHTA, CDR2 FQGNSA. This CDR3 region has 15 residues. Fresh peripheral blood, 8 to 10 ml, was the source of the PBMCs.

This clonotype was obtained from a woman aged 35 to 49 with Graves' ophthalmopathy. J is TRBJ2-2 and V is TRBV7-2; 9 nucleotides align to TRBD1. The sequencing sample was made of blood. Written as DNA, the CDR3 is TGTGCCAGCAGCCGGGACAGGGTAGACACCGGGGAGCTGTTTTTT. It is translated as CASSRDRVDTGELFF.